Below, 14 T cell receptor beta chains from the same sample are listed, as sequenced in a study of blood T cell repertoires in COVID-19. Clones were read by immunoSEQ multiplex PCR, and TCRdb kept only the in-frame ones, dropping some. The data show more than 200,000 clones, 87% seen once. Specimen: peripheral blood. The source is a man aged 18-30 years with active or convalescent COVID-19.

The genes are TRBV9 and TRBJ1-1; TRBD1 is a possible D gene (6 bases). CDR3 length equals 14 residues. Germline-derived CDR1 and CDR2 are SGDLS and YYNGEE. V lost 0 bases to trimming and J lost 6 bases, with 12 bases between them. The CDR3, as DNA: TGTGCCAGCAGCGTAGACAGGGATAGGGCTGAAGCTTTCTTT. It is translated as CASSVDRDRAEAFF.

This clone was counted only a few times. The chain uses TRBV5-1 and TRBJ2-1; 11 bases match TRBD1. The CDR3 totals 13 residues. Trimming cost V 7 bases and J 7 bases; bases outside gene matches: 4. Germline V CDR1 and CDR2: SGHRS, YFSETQ. CDR3 residues: CASQGQGANEQFF. CDR3 in DNA: TGCGCCAGCCAAGGACAGGGGGCGAATGAGCAGTTCTTC. The whole variable domain, filled in from reference TRBV5-1 and TRBJ2-1, reads KAGVTQTPRYLIKTRGQQVTLSCSPISGHRSVSWYQQTPGQGLQFLFEYFSETQRNKGNFPGRFSGRQFSNSRSEMNVSTLELGDSALYLCASQGQGANEQFFGPGTRLTVL.

The rearrangement joins TRBV10-3 to TRBJ1-2; D not certain. V lost 3 bases, J lost 3 bases, and 17 bases lay in between. The CDR3 totals 16 residues. Germline assignment: CDR1 ENHRY and CDR2 SYGVKD. The CDR3 sequence: CAISDRSLDGDYGYTF. CDR3 coding DNA: TGTGCCATCAGTGATAGGTCCTTAGACGGGGACTATGGCTACACCTTC.

The chain is built from TRBV6-2 or TRBV6-3 and TRBJ2-3, with D unresolved. The CDR3 length is 14 residues. Germline V lookup: CDR1 MNHEY, CDR2 SVGEGT. V lost 2 bases to trimming and J lost 1 base, with 7 bases between them. The DNA for the CDR3 is TGTGCCAGCAGTTACGTGACTGGCACAGATACGCAGTATTTT. Amino acid sequence: CASSYVTGTDTQYF.

J is TRBJ2-2 and V is TRBV10-2, with a tentative D call TRBD1 (6 bases). The V and J ends lost 0 bases and 7 bases respectively, with 15 bases between them. Germline loops: CDR1 WSHSY, CDR2 SAAADI. The CDR3 length is 16 residues. The CDR3 sequence is CASSESTGLVVGELFF. The CDR3 coding sequence is TGCGCCAGCAGTGAGTCAACAGGGTTGGTAGTCGGGGAGCTGTTTTTT.

This clone was found once. The chain carries TRBV19 and TRBJ1-2; 7 bases match TRBD1. CDR3 size: 13 residues. Germline V gene data show CDR1 as LNHDA and CDR2 as SQIVND (reference sequence). J lost 3 bases, V lost 5 bases, and 3 bases had no gene match. CDR3 sequence (DNA): TGTGCCAGTAGTTTGGGACAGCACTATGGCTACACCTTC. Amino acids: CASSLGQHYGYTF.

This chain links TRBV13 with TRBJ2-1; TRBD2 aligns across 8 bases. Germline V gene sequence: CDR1 PRHDT, CDR2 FYEKMQ (reference sequence). There are 18 residues in the CDR3. V dropped 1 base and J dropped 8; count of bases not matched to a gene: 16. The DNA for the CDR3 is TGTGCCAGCAGCTTAGCGGCCGCCGGGACCCTCGGGAGGGATGAGCAGTTCTTC. Encoded protein: CASSLAAAGTLGRDEQFF. Full variable domain (rest looked up from reference TRBV13 and TRBJ2-1): AAGVIQSPRHLIKEKRETATLKCYPIPRHDTVYWYQQGPGQDPQFLISFYEKMQSDKGSIPDRFSAQQFSDYHSELNMSSLELGDSALYFCASSLAAAGTLGRDEQFFGPGTRLTVL.

The chain joins TRBV4-3 to TRBJ1-5; a weak D match, TRBD1 (6 bases). V lost 2 bases to trimming and J lost 4 bases, with 9 bases between them. The CDR3 has 14 residues. The germline V gene encodes CDR1 LGHNA and CDR2 YSLEER. The CDR3 DNA reads TGCGCCAGCAGCCAACGCCAGGGGAATCAGCCCCAGCATTTT. As protein: CASSQRQGNQPQHF.

This chain joins TRBV14 and TRBJ1-1, with D possibly being TRBD1 (5 bases). Germline values: CDR1 SGHDN, CDR2 FVKESK. The CDR3 is made up of 12 amino acids. Trimming shortened V by 0 bases and J by 10 bases, and 9 bases separated the two germline ends. CDR3 in DNA: TGTGCCAGCAGCCAAGATGGGGGGGGAGCTTTCTTT. Its translation is CASSQDGGGAFF. Full variable domain (rest looked up from reference TRBV14 and TRBJ1-1): EAGVTQFPSHSVIEKGQTVTLRCDPISGHDNLYWYRRVMGKEIKFLLHFVKESKQDESGMPNNRFLAERTGGTYSTLKVQPAELEDSGVYFCASSQDGGGAFFGQGTRLTVV.

V is TRBV6-4 and J is TRBJ2-7; TRBD2 matches 11 bases. Trimming cost V 4 bases and J 2 bases; bases outside gene matches: 10. This CDR3 contains 17 residues. CDR1 and CDR2 (germline): MRHNA, SNTAGT. Here the CDR3 DNA reads TGTGCCAGCAGTGTCTCTCCCATAGCGGGAGGGACCTACGAGCAGTACTTC. Protein product: CASSVSPIAGGTYEQYF.

The V call is TRBV12-3 or TRBV12-4, the J call TRBJ2-7; unclear D gene. The CDR3 sequence is 13 residues long. V was trimmed by 7 bases and J by 3 bases, leaving 13 bases between them. CDR3 sequence reads: CASTTRPGYEQYF. The CDR3 nucleotides read TGTGCCAGCACTACCCGTCCGGGCTACGAGCAGTACTTC.

The chain uses TRBV20-1 and TRBJ1-2; a weak D match, TRBD1 (5 bases). The germline V and J ends were trimmed by 5 bases and 7 bases, with 8 bases remaining between them. In germline, CDR1 is DFQATT, CDR2 SNEGSKA (reference sequence). The CDR3 is made up of 10 amino acids. This chain's CDR3 is CSASGSGYTF. The DNA of the CDR3 is TGCAGTGCTTCAGGGTCTGGCTACACCTTC.

The chain uses TRBV6-5 and TRBJ1-2; TRBD1 matches 7 bases. The CDR3 spans 12 residues. Germline V gene lookup returns CDR1 MNHEY and CDR2 SVGAGI. The J segment lost 4 bases and the V segment lost 7 bases, leaving 3 bases of the junction unmatched. CDR3 sequence: CASKGTAYGYTF. The CDR3 DNA is TGTGCCAGCAAAGGGACAGCCTATGGCTACACCTTC.

The J gene is TRBJ2-3, the V gene TRBV21-1; TRBD2 was called by the table and not checked on the DNA. TRBV21-1 is shown as a pseudogene. This CDR3 spans 24 amino acids. The CDR3 nucleotides read TGTGCCAGCAGCAAAGGGGCGTTCGAGACTAGCGGGAGGGCTCCCTTTCCCAGCACAGATACGCAGTATTTT. As protein: CASSKGAFETSGRAPFPSTDTQYF.